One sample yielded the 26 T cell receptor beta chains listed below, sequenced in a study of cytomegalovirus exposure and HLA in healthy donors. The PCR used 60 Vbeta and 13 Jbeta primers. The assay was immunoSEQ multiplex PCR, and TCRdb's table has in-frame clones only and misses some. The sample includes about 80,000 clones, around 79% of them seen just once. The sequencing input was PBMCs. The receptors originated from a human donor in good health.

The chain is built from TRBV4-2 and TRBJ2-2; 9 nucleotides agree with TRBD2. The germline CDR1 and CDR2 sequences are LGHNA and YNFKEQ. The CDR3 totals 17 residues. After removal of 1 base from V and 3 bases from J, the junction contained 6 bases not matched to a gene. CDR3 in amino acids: CASSQVWRGGDTGELFF. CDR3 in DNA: TGTGCCAGCAGCCAAGTGTGGCGGGGGGGGGACACCGGGGAGCTGTTTTTT.

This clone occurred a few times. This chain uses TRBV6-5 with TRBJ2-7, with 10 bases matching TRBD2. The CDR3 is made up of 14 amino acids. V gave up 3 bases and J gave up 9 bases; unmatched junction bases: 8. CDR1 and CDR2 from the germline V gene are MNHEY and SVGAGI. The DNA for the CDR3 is TGTGCCAGCAGTTATCTTACTAGCGGGACTTCGCAGTACTTC. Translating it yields CASSYLTSGTSQYF.

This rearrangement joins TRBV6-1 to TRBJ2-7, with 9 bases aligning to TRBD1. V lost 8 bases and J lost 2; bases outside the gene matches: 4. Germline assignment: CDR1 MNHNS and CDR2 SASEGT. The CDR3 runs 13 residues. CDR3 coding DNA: TGTGCCAGCGACAGGGACAGGGCCTACGAGCAGTACTTC. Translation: CASDRDRAYEQYF.

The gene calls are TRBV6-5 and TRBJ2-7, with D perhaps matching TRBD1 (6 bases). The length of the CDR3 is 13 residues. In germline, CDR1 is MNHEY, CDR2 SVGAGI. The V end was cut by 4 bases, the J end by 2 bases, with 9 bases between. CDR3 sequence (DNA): TGTGCCAGCAGTTCCGGGACACCCTACGAGCAGTACTTC. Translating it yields CASSSGTPYEQYF.

The DNA for the CDR3 is TGTGCCAGCAATCTAGCGGGAGACCAAGAGACCCAGTACTTC. Amino acid sequence: CASNLAGDQETQYF. This chain uses TRBV2 with TRBJ2-5, with 10 nucleotides matching TRBD2. CDR3 length: 14 amino acids. Germline V gene lookup returns CDR1 SNHLY and CDR2 FYNNEI. Trimming took 7 bases from V and 0 from J; bases not matched to a gene: 2.

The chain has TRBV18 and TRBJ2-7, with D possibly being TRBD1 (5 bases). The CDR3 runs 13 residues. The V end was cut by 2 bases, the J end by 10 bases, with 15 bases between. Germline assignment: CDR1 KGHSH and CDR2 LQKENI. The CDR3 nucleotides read TGTGCCAGCTCACCAATGGGCAGGGAAATCCAGTACTTC. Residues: CASSPMGREIQYF.

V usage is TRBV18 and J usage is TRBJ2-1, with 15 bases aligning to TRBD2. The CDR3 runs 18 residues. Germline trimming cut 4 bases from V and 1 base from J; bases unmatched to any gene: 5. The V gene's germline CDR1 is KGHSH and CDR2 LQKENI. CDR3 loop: CASSLGLAGGPSYNEQFF. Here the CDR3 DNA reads TGTGCCAGCTCACTCGGACTAGCGGGGGGGCCGTCCTACAATGAGCAGTTCTTC.

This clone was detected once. This chain's CDR3 is CASSKSGTDTQYF. The DNA of the CDR3 is TGTGCCAGCTCAAAGTCGGGCACAGATACGCAGTATTTT. The chain has TRBV18 and TRBJ2-3; D ambiguous. The CDR3 runs 13 residues. V shed 5 bases and J shed 1 base, with 7 bases lying between them. CDR1 is KGHSH, CDR2 LQKENI, per germline.

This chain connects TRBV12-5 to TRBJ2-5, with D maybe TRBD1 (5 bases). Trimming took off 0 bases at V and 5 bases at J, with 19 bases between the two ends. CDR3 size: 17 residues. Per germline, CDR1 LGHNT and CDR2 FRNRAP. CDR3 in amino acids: CASGLVRTQGAIETQYF. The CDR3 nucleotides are TGTGCTAGTGGTTTGGTTAGAACACAAGGGGCCATTGAGACCCAGTACTTC.

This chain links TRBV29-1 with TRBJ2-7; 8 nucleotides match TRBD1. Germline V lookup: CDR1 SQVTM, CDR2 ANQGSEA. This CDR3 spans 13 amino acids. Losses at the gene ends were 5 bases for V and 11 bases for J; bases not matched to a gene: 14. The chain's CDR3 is CSVRIQGERRKYF. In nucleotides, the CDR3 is TGCAGCGTTCGGATACAGGGGGAAAGACGAAAGTACTTC.

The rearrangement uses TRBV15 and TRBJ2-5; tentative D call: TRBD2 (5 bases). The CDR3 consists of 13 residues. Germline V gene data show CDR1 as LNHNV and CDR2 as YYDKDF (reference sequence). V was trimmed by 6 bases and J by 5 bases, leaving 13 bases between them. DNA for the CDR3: TGTGCCACCAGGGAGGACGTTCAGGAGACCCAGTACTTC. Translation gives CATREDVQETQYF.

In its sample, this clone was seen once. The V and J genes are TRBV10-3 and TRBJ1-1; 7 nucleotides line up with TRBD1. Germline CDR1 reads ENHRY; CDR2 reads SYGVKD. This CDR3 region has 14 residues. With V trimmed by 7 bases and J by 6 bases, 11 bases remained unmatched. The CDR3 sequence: CAIKETGREAEAFF. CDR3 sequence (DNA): TGTGCCATCAAAGAGACAGGGAGAGAAGCTGAAGCTTTCTTT.

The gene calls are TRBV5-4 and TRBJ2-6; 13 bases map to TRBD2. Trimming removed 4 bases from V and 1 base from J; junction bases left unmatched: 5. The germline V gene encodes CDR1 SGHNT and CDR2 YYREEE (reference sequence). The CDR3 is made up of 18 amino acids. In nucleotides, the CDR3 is TGTGCCAGCAGCCAGGGACTAGCGGGGAGGTCTGGGGCCAACGTCCTGACTTTC. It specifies CASSQGLAGRSGANVLTF. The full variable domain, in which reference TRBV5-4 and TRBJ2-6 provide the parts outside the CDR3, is ETGVTQSPTHLIKTRGQQVTLRCSSQSGHNTVSWYQQALGQGPQFIFQYYREEENGRGNFPPRFSGLQFPNYSSELNVNALELDDSALYLCASSQGLAGRSGANVLTFGAGSRLTVL.

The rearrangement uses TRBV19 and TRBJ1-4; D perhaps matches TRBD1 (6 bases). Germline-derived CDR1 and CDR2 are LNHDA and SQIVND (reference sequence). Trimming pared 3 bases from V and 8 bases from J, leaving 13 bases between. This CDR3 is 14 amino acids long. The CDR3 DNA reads TGTGCCAGTAGTATGCAGGGGAAGAGGGAAAAACTGTTTTTT. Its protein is CASSMQGKREKLFF.

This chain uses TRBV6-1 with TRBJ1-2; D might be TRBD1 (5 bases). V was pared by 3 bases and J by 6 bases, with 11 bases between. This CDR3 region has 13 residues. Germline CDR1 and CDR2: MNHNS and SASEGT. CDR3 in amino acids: CASSEGGWDGYTF. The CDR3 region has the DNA TGTGCCAGCAGTGAGGGGGGATGGGATGGCTACACCTTC.

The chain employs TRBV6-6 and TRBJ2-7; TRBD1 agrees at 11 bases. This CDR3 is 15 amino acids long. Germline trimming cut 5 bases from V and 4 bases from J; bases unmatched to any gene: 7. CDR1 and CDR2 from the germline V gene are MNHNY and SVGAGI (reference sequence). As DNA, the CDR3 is TGTGCCAGCAGTCCTCGGACAGGGGGCGGGTACGAGCAGTACTTC. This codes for CASSPRTGGGYEQYF.

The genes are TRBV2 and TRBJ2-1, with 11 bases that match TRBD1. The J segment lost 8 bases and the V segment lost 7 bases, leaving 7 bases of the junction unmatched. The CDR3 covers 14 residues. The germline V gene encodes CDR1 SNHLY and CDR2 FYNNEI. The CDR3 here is CASNRDRGSDEQFF. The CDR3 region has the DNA TGTGCCAGCAATCGGGACAGGGGGAGCGATGAGCAGTTCTTC.

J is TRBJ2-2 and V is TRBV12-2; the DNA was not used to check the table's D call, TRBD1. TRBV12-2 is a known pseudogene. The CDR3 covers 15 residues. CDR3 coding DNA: TGTGCAAGTCGATCCCCGCAGGCGAACACCGGGGAGCTGTTTTTT. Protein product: CASRSPQANTGELFF.

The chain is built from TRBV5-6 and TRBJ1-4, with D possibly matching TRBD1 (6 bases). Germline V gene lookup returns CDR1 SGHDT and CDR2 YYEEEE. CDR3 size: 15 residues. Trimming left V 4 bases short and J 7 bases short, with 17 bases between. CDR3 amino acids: CASSPWGGGGEKLFF. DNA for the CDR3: TGTGCCAGCAGCCCCTGGGGGGGCGGTGGTGAAAAACTGTTTTTT.

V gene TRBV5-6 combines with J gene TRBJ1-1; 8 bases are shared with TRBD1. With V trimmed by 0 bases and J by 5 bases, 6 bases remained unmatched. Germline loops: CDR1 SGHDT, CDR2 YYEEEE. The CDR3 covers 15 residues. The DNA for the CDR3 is TGTGCCAGCAGCTTGGCCAGGGGGCTTGCGACTGAAGCTTTCTTT. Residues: CASSLARGLATEAFF.

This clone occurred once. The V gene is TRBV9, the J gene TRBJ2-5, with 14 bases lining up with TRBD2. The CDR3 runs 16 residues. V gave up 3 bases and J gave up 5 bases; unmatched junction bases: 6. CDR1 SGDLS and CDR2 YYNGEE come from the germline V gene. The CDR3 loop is CASSGRLAGGPETQYF. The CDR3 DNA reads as TGTGCCAGCAGCGGCAGACTAGCGGGGGGGCCGGAGACCCAGTACTTC.

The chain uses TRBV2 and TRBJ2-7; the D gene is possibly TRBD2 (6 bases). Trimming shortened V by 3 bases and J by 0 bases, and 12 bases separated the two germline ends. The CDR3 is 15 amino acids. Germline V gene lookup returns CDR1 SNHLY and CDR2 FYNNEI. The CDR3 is CASSERGGLSYEQYF. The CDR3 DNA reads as TGTGCCAGCAGTGAGCGGGGAGGCCTCTCCTACGAGCAGTACTTC.

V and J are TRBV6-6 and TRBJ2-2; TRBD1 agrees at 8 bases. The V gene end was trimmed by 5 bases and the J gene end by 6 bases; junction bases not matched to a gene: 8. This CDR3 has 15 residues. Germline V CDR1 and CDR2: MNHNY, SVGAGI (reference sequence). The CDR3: CASSLGQGKAGELFF. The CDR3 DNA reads TGTGCCAGCAGTCTTGGACAGGGTAAAGCCGGGGAGCTGTTTTTT.

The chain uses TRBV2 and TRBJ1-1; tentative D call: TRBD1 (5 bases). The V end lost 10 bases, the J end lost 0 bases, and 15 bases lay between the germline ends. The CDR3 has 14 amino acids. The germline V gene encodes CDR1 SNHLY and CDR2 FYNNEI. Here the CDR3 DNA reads TGTGCCACGCAGGGTAATCCCATGAACACTGAAGCTTTCTTT. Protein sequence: CATQGNPMNTEAFF.

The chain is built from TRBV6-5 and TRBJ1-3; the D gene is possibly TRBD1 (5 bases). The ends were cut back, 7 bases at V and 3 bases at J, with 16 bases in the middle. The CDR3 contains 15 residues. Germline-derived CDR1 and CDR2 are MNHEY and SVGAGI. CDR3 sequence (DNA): TGTGCCAGCACCAAAGGGCCCAGGGTTGGAAACACCATATATTTT. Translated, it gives CASTKGPRVGNTIYF.

CDR3 sequence (DNA): TGTGCCAGCAGCTACGCACTTCCCGTGAACACTGAAGCTTTCTTT. Translating gives CASSYALPVNTEAFF. This chain uses TRBV6-5 with TRBJ1-1; D not resolved. Germline V gene data show CDR1 as MNHEY and CDR2 as SVGAGI. V gave up 6 bases and J gave up 0 bases, with 14 bases separating them. There are 15 residues in the CDR3.